The 29 T cell receptor beta chains in this list originate from one sample, sequenced in a study of patients and donors after allogeneic stem cell transplantation (dated by TCRdb to 2020 to 2022). The library was built by means of RT-PCR. Sequencing instrument: NextSeq 550. Starting from the raw public reads, TCRdb applied fastp trimming at Q25, assembled clones with MiXCR and retained in-frame beta chains. Merged by CDR3 protein, the rows form single entries marked with the most common genes and DNA. In this sample the table shows tens of thousands of distinct CDR3 sequences, around 27% of which occur a single time. The ten largest clones represent less than 30% of the sample. The sequenced sample consisted of blood, either unsorted or a sorted T cell fraction (not recorded which). All receptors come from a human donor who was either an allogeneic HSCT recipient or a stem cell or donor lymphocyte infusion donor (not recorded which). It is not recorded whose cells these are; they may come from a transplant donor.

This clonotype was recorded a few times. The rearrangement joins TRBV5-1 to TRBJ2-1, with no clear D. The CDR3 has 13 amino acids. CDR1 and CDR2 from the germline V gene are SGHRS and YFSETQ. V was shortened by 0 bases and J by 6 bases, with 7 bases between the two germline ends. The CDR3 DNA reads TGCGCCAGCAGCTTGGGAATAGGCAATGAGCAGTTCTTC. This encodes CASSLGIGNEQFF.

The chain employs TRBV2 and TRBJ2-1, with a weak D call TRBD2 (6 bases). The CDR3 runs 13 residues. V was clipped by 6 bases and J by 9 bases, with 15 bases between them. CDR1 is SNHLY and CDR2 is FYNNEI in the germline V gene. In DNA, the CDR3 is TGTGCCAGCAGCGTTACCCCGGGAGTTGAGCAGTTCTTC. Encoded protein: CASSVTPGVEQFF.

CDR3 loop: CSARDSAPPEQFF. Here the CDR3 DNA reads TGCAGTGCTAGAGATAGCGCCCCACCAGAGCAGTTCTTC. The chain has TRBV20-1 and TRBJ2-1, with a weak D call TRBD2 (5 bases). V lost 0 bases and J lost 10, with 13 bases in between. CDR3 length: 13 residues. Germline V CDR1 and CDR2: DFQATT, SNEGSKA (reference sequence).

The chain uses TRBV6-6 and TRBJ1-1; the D gene is possibly TRBD1 (5 bases). This CDR3 has 14 residues. Trimming took 5 bases from V and 3 from J, leaving 13 bases between them. CDR1 and CDR2 (germline): MNHNY, SVGAGI (reference sequence). Here the CDR3 DNA reads TGTGCCAGCAGTCCTCAGGGATCCCACACTGAAGCTTTCTTT. Its translation is CASSPQGSHTEAFF.

V gene TRBV5-4 combines with J gene TRBJ1-2; possibly TRBD1 for D (5 bases). The germline V gene has CDR1 SGHNT and CDR2 YYREEE (reference sequence). This CDR3 is built from 14 residues. Deletions cut 0 bases from V and 8 bases from J, with 14 bases between. The CDR3 loop is CASSLAVRVTGYTF. DNA of the CDR3: TGTGCCAGCAGCTTGGCCGTCAGGGTGACCGGCTACACCTTC.

The rearrangement links TRBV20-1 to TRBJ2-4, with D possibly being TRBD1 (6 bases). Germline V lookup: CDR1 DFQATT, CDR2 SNEGSKA (reference sequence). V was pared by 0 bases and J by 3 bases, with 12 bases between. The CDR3 covers 15 residues. CDR3 sequence: CSARDGGHDKNIQYF. The CDR3 nucleotides are TGCAGTGCTAGAGATGGGGGACATGACAAAAACATTCAGTACTTC.

This sequence joins TRBV6-2 or TRBV6-3 and TRBJ2-1, with 8 bases identical to TRBD2. The CDR3 has 15 amino acids. V dropped 2 bases and J dropped 2; count of bases not matched to a gene: 2. The germline CDR1 and CDR2 sequences are MNHEY and SVGEGT. The CDR3 sequence is CASSYPGLAYNEQFF. The CDR3 DNA sequence: TGTGCCAGCAGTTACCCGGGACTAGCCTACAATGAGCAGTTCTTC.

The chain recombines TRBV12-3 or TRBV12-4 with TRBJ2-1, with 10 bases matching TRBD1. Germline trimming cut 6 bases from V and 3 bases from J; bases unmatched to any gene: 5. The CDR3 runs to 15 residues. CDR3: CASSPRDRGYNEQFF. For the CDR3, the DNA is TGTGCCAGCAGCCCCCGGGACAGGGGCTACAATGAGCAGTTCTTC.

This clonotype was observed a few times. The rearrangement links TRBV19 to TRBJ2-7; D possibly uses TRBD1 or TRBD2 (5 bases each). V lost 5 bases to trimming and J lost 6 bases, with 14 bases between them. Germline values: CDR1 LNHDA, CDR2 SQIVND (reference sequence). This CDR3 has 13 amino acids. The CDR3 loop reads CASSDGFGGEQYF. In DNA form, the CDR3 reads TGTGCCAGTAGTGACGGGTTTGGGGGCGAGCAGTACTTC.

The rearrangement links TRBV7-2 to TRBJ1-5; possible D gene TRBD1, 6 bases. The germline V gene encodes CDR1 SGHTA and CDR2 FQGNSA. The V and J ends lost 3 bases and 2 bases respectively, with 11 bases between them. This CDR3 is built from 15 residues. CDR3 residues: CASSFQQGGNQPQHF. The CDR3, as DNA: TGTGCCAGCAGCTTTCAACAGGGCGGCAATCAGCCCCAGCATTTT.

This clonotype was found a few times. One junction end disagrees with the germline gene, perhaps due to a read error. The J gene is TRBJ1-4, the V gene TRBV6-5; D is possibly TRBD1 (6 bases). The CDR3 extends over 15 amino acids. The germline gives CDR1 MNHEY, CDR2 SVGAGI. The CDR3 nucleotides are TGTGCCAGCAGTTACGACAGGCCCCCTAACGAAAAACTGTTTTTT. The encoded protein is CASSYDRPPNEKLFF.

The CDR3 DNA follows: TGTGCCAGCAGTTACTCGACAGAGTACAATGAGCAGTTCTTC. The encoded protein is CASSYSTEYNEQFF. V usage is TRBV6-2 or TRBV6-3 and J usage is TRBJ2-1; D is perhaps TRBD1 (5 bases). This CDR3 is 14 amino acids long. The V end lost 0 bases, the J end lost 4 bases, and 7 bases lay between the germline ends. Germline V gene lookup returns CDR1 MNHEY and CDR2 SVGEGT.

V usage is TRBV10-3 and J usage is TRBJ2-5, with TRBD2 matching 8 bases. V lost 0 bases to trimming and J lost 4 bases; unmatched junction nucleotides: 1. The CDR3 covers 14 residues. The V gene's germline CDR1 is ENHRY and CDR2 SYGVKD. The CDR3 reads CAISESGRVETQYF. CDR3 nucleotide sequence: TGTGCCATCAGTGAGTCCGGGAGGGTAGAGACCCAGTACTTC.

This clonotype occurred many times. CDR3 sequence: CASSQDGTEYSPLHF. The CDR3 bases are TGCGCCAGCAGCCAAGACGGGACGGAGTATTCACCCCTCCACTTT. The chain joins TRBV4-3 to TRBJ1-6; weak D call: TRBD1 (5 bases). The germline CDR1 and CDR2 sequences are LGHNA and YSLEER. CDR3 length: 15 amino acids. Trimming took 0 bases from V and 8 from J, leaving 11 bases between them.

J is TRBJ2-5 and V is TRBV5-1; possible D gene TRBD2, 5 bases. Germline V lookup: CDR1 SGHRS, CDR2 YFSETQ. The germline V and J ends were trimmed by 0 bases and 5 bases, with 5 bases remaining between them. The CDR3 is made up of 12 amino acids. CDR3 region: CASSLGRETQYF. CDR3 bases: TGCGCCAGCAGCTTGGGGAGGGAGACCCAGTACTTC.

This clonotype was counted ten times or more. This chain joins TRBV5-1 and TRBJ1-6, with D perhaps TRBD1 (5 bases). The germline CDR1 and CDR2 sequences are SGHRS and YFSETQ. CDR3 length: 13 amino acids. Trimming removed 7 bases at V and 6 bases at J, with 11 bases between. DNA of the CDR3: TGCGCCAGCCGGGACGTAGGTAATTCACCCCTCCACTTT. It translates to CASRDVGNSPLHF.

This chain uses TRBV3-1 with TRBJ1-2; D may be TRBD1 (5 bases). V was pared by 6 bases and J by 3 bases, with 17 bases between. The CDR3 runs to 15 residues. The germline gives CDR1 LGHDT, CDR2 YNNKEL (reference sequence). CDR3 region: CASSLGPGPDYGYTF. The CDR3 DNA is TGTGCCAGCAGTCTAGGTCCAGGGCCCGACTATGGCTACACCTTC.

This clonotype was counted a few times. Compared with germline, one end of the junction differs, possibly owing to a read error. The rearrangement links TRBV7-7 to TRBJ1-4; TRBD1 might be the D (6 bases). The CDR3 contains 15 residues. Germline values: CDR1 SSHAT, CDR2 FNYEAQ (reference sequence). CDR3 protein: CASNQGSRGNEKLFF. The CDR3 DNA reads as TGTGCTAGCAACCAGGGGTCTCGGGGTAATGAAAAACTGTTTTTT.

This clonotype showed up many times. The chain uses TRBV20-1 and TRBJ2-7; 10 positions match TRBD2. The CDR3 has 14 residues. CDR1 is DFQATT and CDR2 is SNEGSKA in the germline V gene (reference sequence). J lost 1 base, V lost 6 bases, and 6 bases had no gene match. The CDR3 DNA sequence: TGCAGTGCGGTACTAGCGGGGCCATCCTACGAGCAGTACTTC. As protein: CSAVLAGPSYEQYF.

This chain uses TRBV6-2 or TRBV6-3 with TRBJ1-2, with a possible D match to TRBD1 (5 bases). V was trimmed by 2 bases and J by 2 bases, leaving 12 bases between them. This CDR3 contains 15 residues. Germline CDR1 and CDR2: MNHEY and SVGEGT. The CDR3 nucleotides read TGTGCCAGCAGTTACGGGGCCGGGGACAACTATGGCTACACCTTC. As protein: CASSYGAGDNYGYTF.

The chain is built from TRBV11-2 and TRBJ2-3; 7 bases are a match to TRBD2. Germline V gene sequence: CDR1 SGHAT, CDR2 FQNNGV. Trimming removed 4 bases from V and 1 base from J; junction bases left unmatched: 5. This CDR3 has 15 amino acids. The CDR3 reads CASSSLRERTDTQYF. The CDR3 nucleotides read TGTGCCAGCAGCTCCTTGCGGGAGCGCACAGATACGCAGTATTTT.

The chain combines TRBV28 with TRBJ2-5, with D perhaps TRBD1 or TRBD2 (5 bases each). The germline CDR1 and CDR2 sequences are MDHEN and SYDVKM. Trimming removed 7 bases at V and 2 bases at J, with 11 bases between. This CDR3 spans 13 amino acids. The CDR3 DNA follows: TGTGCCAGCACCGGGACCACTCAAGAGACCCAGTACTTC. This gives the protein CASTGTTQETQYF.

This clonotype showed up just a few times. V gene TRBV5-6 combines with J gene TRBJ2-5; D uncertain. Trimming stripped 2 bases from V and 5 bases from J, with 10 bases between. Germline V lookup: CDR1 SGHDT, CDR2 YYEEEE. The CDR3 totals 13 residues. This chain's CDR3 is CASSFYSAETQYF. The CDR3 coding sequence is TGTGCCAGCAGCTTTTACAGCGCGGAGACCCAGTACTTC.

This chain connects TRBV11-2 to TRBJ2-3; no clear D gene. CDR3 length equals 14 residues. The germline gives CDR1 SGHAT, CDR2 FQNNGV. The V end was cut by 3 bases, the J end by 4 bases, with 11 bases between. The CDR3 bases are TGTGCCAGCAGCTTCAAGGGTTGGGCAGATACGCAGTATTTT. Its translation: CASSFKGWADTQYF.

The chain couples TRBV7-2 to TRBJ2-3; 8 nucleotides line up with TRBD2. This CDR3 region has 18 residues. V lost 3 bases to trimming and J lost 5 bases; unmatched junction nucleotides: 16. The germline gives CDR1 SGHTA, CDR2 FQGNSA. This CDR3 is CASSFLWLGGRKEDTQYF. In DNA, the CDR3 is TGTGCCAGCAGCTTCCTCTGGTTAGGCGGGAGGAAAGAAGATACGCAGTATTTT.

The V gene is TRBV7-9, the J gene TRBJ1-3; D is ambiguous. V was pared by 5 bases and J by 4 bases, with 9 bases between. The CDR3 covers 13 residues. The germline V gene has CDR1 SEHNR and CDR2 FQNEAQ (reference sequence). In nucleotides, the CDR3 is TGTGCCAGCAGCACGGGCCTCGGAAACACCATATATTTT. It encodes CASSTGLGNTIYF.

The chain recombines TRBV6-5 with TRBJ2-7, with TRBD1 matching 7 bases. Trimming took 6 bases from V and 0 from J; bases not matched to a gene: 5. The CDR3 totals 14 residues. CDR1 MNHEY and CDR2 SVGAGI come from the germline V gene. The CDR3 DNA is TGTGCCAGCAGCAAGACAGGGCCCTCCTACGAGCAGTACTTC. It translates to CASSKTGPSYEQYF.

The chain employs TRBV10-3 and TRBJ2-1; D unclear. CDR1 and CDR2 from the germline V gene are ENHRY and SYGVKD. This CDR3 contains 14 residues. V was clipped by 0 bases and J by 8 bases, with 11 bases between them. The CDR3 region is CAISESKGWYEQFF. As DNA, the CDR3 is TGTGCCATCAGTGAGTCGAAGGGCTGGTATGAGCAGTTCTTC.

The chain recombines TRBV7-8 with TRBJ1-2, with 7 bases matching TRBD1. The CDR3 runs 11 residues. The J segment lost 7 bases and the V segment lost 8 bases, leaving 4 bases of the junction unmatched. Per the germline V gene, CDR1 is SGHVS and CDR2 is FQNEAQ. CDR3 sequence (DNA): TGTGCCAGCGGTCAGGGGGTTGGCTACACCTTC. Amino acid sequence: CASGQGVGYTF.